This T cell receptor (beta chain) emerged from a study of response to subunit inactivated influenza vaccine. TCRdb recomputed calls from the RT-PCR reads with MiXCR, one row per CDR3 protein. The repertoire consists of about half a million distinct CDR3 sequences, with 25% occurring once and the leading ten covering 1.9%. J was trimmed by 0 bases and V by 0 bases; bases with no gene match: 6. The CDR3 is 18 amino acids. The V gene's germline CDR1 is SGHRS and CDR2 YFSETQ. The table lists this clonotype with a few counts. The material sequenced was CD4+ T cells sorted from PBMCs, taken roughly 5 days after vaccination. This TCR was recovered from a man between 45 and 60 years old who received an inactivated influenza vaccine. The J gene is TRBJ2-3, the V gene TRBV5-1, with 11 bases identical to TRBD2. The CDR3 DNA is TGCGCCAGCAGCTTGGTTCTAGCGGGGGGCTCTAGCACAGATACGCAGTATTTT. Its protein is CASSLVLAGGSSTDTQYF.